A selection of T cell receptor beta chains follows, all from one sample in a study of T cell responses to AZD1222 COVID-19 vaccine. Data came from immunoSEQ multiplex PCR; TCRdb stores just in-frame clones and leaves some out. The top ten clones hold about 2.5% of a sample with about 99,000 clones, roughly 90% of them seen once. This specimen was peripheral blood, taken on day 0 of AZD1222 vaccination. Receptor source: an adult in good health. Each CDR3 is given with its conserved first and last residue. A D gene is named only where the DNA matches it firmly. For some rows the clone size is stated as once, few or many, or as a class when expanded; others skip it.

D gene	V gene	clone size	J gene	CDR3 DNA	CDR3 protein
TRBD2	TRBV20-1	.	TRBJ2-1	TGCAGTGCTAGTGGTAGCGGGATGTTCTACAATGAGCAGTTCTTC	CSASGSGMFYNEQFF
.	TRBV5-1	.	TRBJ1-6	TGCGCCAGCAGCCAAGAAGACAGGTCAAATTCACCCCTCCACTTT	CASSQEDRSNSPLHF
.	TRBV5-1	.	TRBJ1-1	TGCGCCAGCAGCTTGGTAGCAGGGCGTAACACTGAAGCTTTCTTT	CASSLVAGRNTEAFF
.	TRBV6-5	.	TRBJ1-2	TGTGCCACCTCGGGAGAGCTCCTCGGCTACACCTTC	CATSGELLGYTF
.	TRBV25-1	once	TRBJ2-7	TGTGCCAGCAGTGAATCTTGCAGACATCTTCCCTACGAGCAGTACTTC	CASSESCRHLPYEQYF
TRBD1	TRBV11-3	.	TRBJ1-3	TGTGCCAGCAGCCCACCGGGACAGATCGCTGGAAACACCATATATTTT	CASSPPGQIAGNTIYF
.	TRBV9	.	TRBJ2-1	TGTGCCAGCAGCCCAATTTCAGGGTTTTCTTACAATGAGCAGTTCTTC	CASSPISGFSYNEQFF
.	TRBV27	.	TRBJ2-7	TGTGCCAGCGGACCCCAGGACGGGGCCTACGAGCAGTACTTC	CASGPQDGAYEQYF
.	TRBV4-1	.	TRBJ1-2	TGCGCCAGCAGCCAAGCAAGGGGAGAGGCTGGCTACACCTTC	CASSQARGEAGYTF
.	TRBV11-2	.	TRBJ2-3	TGTGCCAGCAGCCCCATGGGAACAACAGATACGCAGTATTTT	CASSPMGTTDTQYF
TRBD1	TRBV7-8	.	TRBJ2-3	TGTGCCAGCAGCGTAACAGGGGGTGTTAGCACAGATACGCAGTATTTT	CASSVTGGVSTDTQYF
.	TRBV7-8	.	TRBJ2-7	TGTGCCAGCAGCTTGGGGCCCTCCTACGAGCAGTACTTC	CASSLGPSYEQYF
.	TRBV6-5	.	TRBJ2-5	TGTGCCAGCAGAGACAGGTTGAATAGGGAGACCCAGTACTTC	CASRDRLNRETQYF
TRBD2	TRBV7-8	once	TRBJ2-1	TGTGCCAGCAGCTTAAGATCGGGAGGCTACAATGAGCAGTTCTTC	CASSLRSGGYNEQFF
.	TRBV5-4	.	TRBJ2-7	TGTGCCAGCACCTCGAACCGGGACTCCCCCTACGAGCAGTACTTC	CASTSNRDSPYEQYF
TRBD1	TRBV11-2	.	TRBJ1-6	TGTGCCAGCAGCTCCCAGAAAGGGGGCACTAATTCACCCCTCCACTTT	CASSSQKGGTNSPLHF
TRBD1	TRBV11-3	.	TRBJ2-5	TGTGCCAGCAGCTTAGATCCTGGCTGGGGACAGGACTCTCACTGGGAGACCCAGTACTTC	CASSLDPGWGQDSHWETQYF
TRBD2	TRBV4-1	.	TRBJ2-7	TGCGCCAGCAGCCCCCTAGCGGGAGTGGGTTACGAGCAGTACTTC	CASSPLAGVGYEQYF
TRBD1	TRBV27	.	TRBJ1-4	TGTGCCAGCAATTTCCCCTGGACAGGGTATACAGAAAAACTGTTTTTT	CASNFPWTGYTEKLFF
.	TRBV28	.	TRBJ1-2	TGTGCCAGCAGTCTCACGGGGGTGCGGTATGGCTACACCTTC	CASSLTGVRYGYTF
.	TRBV4-3	.	TRBJ2-3	TGCGCCAGCAGCCAAGATCCGTCGGGGAGTAGCACAGATACGCAGTATTTT	CASSQDPSGSSTDTQYF
.	TRBV5-1	once	TRBJ2-5	TGCGCCAGCAGCTTGGGTTTAGGGGGGATCAGGGAGACCCAGTACTTC	CASSLGLGGIRETQYF
.	TRBV5-6	.	TRBJ1-6	TGTGCCAGCAGCTTGGGTCGCTCACCCCTCCACTTT	CASSLGRSPLHF
TRBD1	TRBV19	few	TRBJ1-1	TGTGCCAGTAGCGACGACAGGGGGCGAAGGGGTGAAGCTTTCTTT	CASSDDRGRRGEAFF
.	TRBV14	few	TRBJ1-1	TGTGCCAGCAGCCTCCTACTGGATGGGACTGAAGCTTTCTTT	CASSLLLDGTEAFF
.	TRBV25-1	once	TRBJ2-2	TGTGCCAGCAGCAAACCACCCGCCGGGGAGCTGTTTTTT	CASSKPPAGELFF
.	TRBV29-1	once	TRBJ2-7	TGCAGCGTTGAATTTGGGGTATTTCATCGCGAGCAGTACTTC	CSVEFGVFHREQYF
.	TRBV6-2/TRBV6-3	.	TRBJ2-2	TGTGCCAGCAGTTACTCGATGTCCACCGGGGAGCTGTTTTTT	CASSYSMSTGELFF
.	TRBV28	.	TRBJ1-2	TGTGCCAGCAGTAGCGGACTTTATGGCTACACCTTC	CASSSGLYGYTF
.	TRBV7-8	.	TRBJ1-2	TGTGCCAGCAGCTTAGGAGGGAGTTCTAACTATGGCTACACCTTC	CASSLGGSSNYGYTF
.	TRBV6-6	.	TRBJ2-2	TGTGCCAGCAGTTACTCTCTTGTTACCGGGGAGCTGTTTTTT	CASSYSLVTGELFF
.	TRBV30	.	TRBJ1-5	TGTGCCTGGGGGCGGGGGGCCGATCAGCCCCAGCATTTT	CAWGRGADQPQHF
.	TRBV12-3/TRBV12-4	few	TRBJ1-2	TGTGCCAGCAGTTTAAAGGGGAATGGCTACACCTTC	CASSLKGNGYTF
TRBD1	TRBV27	.	TRBJ2-7	TGTGCCAGCAGTCAATTAGGAGGACAGGGGGCCTACGAGCAGTACTTC	CASSQLGGQGAYEQYF
TRBD2	TRBV5-1	.	TRBJ2-3	TGCGCCAGCAGCAACTTAGCGGGAGGGAGCACAGATACGCAGTATTTT	CASSNLAGGSTDTQYF
.	TRBV2	.	TRBJ2-7	TGTGCCACTCGATCGACTGCAAACGAGCAGTACTTC	CATRSTANEQYF
.	TRBV7-6	.	TRBJ1-4	TGTGCCAGCAGCTTCTACGGGAATCCTAATGAAAAACTGTTTTTT	CASSFYGNPNEKLFF
.	TRBV28	.	TRBJ1-5	TGTGCCAGCAGTTTAACCGCGCAGGGAGGTCAGCCCCAGCATTTT	CASSLTAQGGQPQHF
.	TRBV7-8	.	TRBJ1-2	TGTGCCAGCGGATCTGGGGGTGAATATGGCTACACCTTC	CASGSGGEYGYTF
TRBD1	TRBV28	few	TRBJ2-7	TGTGCCAGCAGTTACCTTGGGACAGAGTCGACCTACGAGCAGTACTTC	CASSYLGTESTYEQYF
.	TRBV5-5	.	TRBJ1-1	TGTGCCAGCAGCCCGGGGACAATGAACACTGAAGCTTTCTTT	CASSPGTMNTEAFF
.	TRBV28	.	TRBJ1-5	TGTGCCAGCAGTTTACTGCAGGGTTTTGTCCATCAGCCCCAGCATTTT	CASSLLQGFVHQPQHF
TRBD2	TRBV27	few	TRBJ2-7	TGTGCCAGCAGTCTATCGCGAGGGTTGGCGGGAGGCTCGGCCTACGAGCAGTACTTC	CASSLSRGLAGGSAYEQYF
TRBD1	TRBV5-1	.	TRBJ1-1	TGCGCCAGCAGCAATAGGACAGGGGGCACTGAAGCTTTCTTT	CASSNRTGGTEAFF
.	TRBV7-3	.	TRBJ1-5	TGTGCCAGCAGCTTTGGGCAGCCTAGCAATCAGCCCCAGCATTTT	CASSFGQPSNQPQHF
TRBD1	TRBV19	.	TRBJ1-3	TGTGCCAGGGGCGACAGGGTGTCTGGAAACACCATATATTTT	CARGDRVSGNTIYF
TRBD2	TRBV3-1/TRBV3-2	.	TRBJ2-7	TGTGCCAGCAGACCCAGCGGGAAGGGCTCCTACGAGCAGTACTTC	CASRPSGKGSYEQYF
.	TRBV19	few	TRBJ1-6	TGTGCCAGTAGTATACAATTGCGCGGCGCTAATTCACCCCTCCACTTT	CASSIQLRGANSPLHF
.	TRBV28	.	TRBJ2-7	TGTGCCAGCAGCCTAACTAGCAACTCCTACGAGCAGTACTTC	CASSLTSNSYEQYF
.	TRBV25-1	.	TRBJ2-4	TGTGCCAGCAGTGAGCCAGACATAGCCAAAAACATTCAGTACTTC	CASSEPDIAKNIQYF
TRBD1	TRBV10-3	.	TRBJ2-7	TGTGCCATCAGCCGACAGGGGACGGTATACGAGCAGTACTTC	CAISRQGTVYEQYF
TRBD1	TRBV24-1	once	TRBJ2-2	TGTGCCACCAGCAGACAGGGGAACACCGGGGAGCTGTTTTTT	CATSRQGNTGELFF
.	TRBV20-1	few	TRBJ1-2	TGCAGTGCTAGTGGTAGGATGGGCTATGGCTACACCTTC	CSASGRMGYGYTF
TRBD1	TRBV5-4	.	TRBJ2-5	TGTGCCAGCAGTCTTGGACAGGGGGCAGAGACCCAGTACTTC	CASSLGQGAETQYF
.	TRBV19	.	TRBJ2-4	TGTGCCAGTAGTATTGATCGGGGGTATAGAGCCAAAAACATTCAGTACTTC	CASSIDRGYRAKNIQYF
TRBD2	TRBV3-1/TRBV3-2	.	TRBJ2-5	TGTGCCAGCAGCCGCCAGGGACTAGCGGGAGGGCCTCAAGAGACCCAGTACTTC	CASSRQGLAGGPQETQYF
TRBD1	TRBV3-1/TRBV3-2	once	TRBJ1-1	TGTGCCAGTTCAAAATGGACAGGGAGCACTGAAGCTTTCTTT	CASSKWTGSTEAFF